This T cell receptor (beta chain) emerged from a study of cytomegalovirus exposure and HLA in healthy donors. Whole-study findings and limits: First-cohort TCR clusters were later found to tend to co-occur in the 90 to 150 validation repertoires.

Germline V gene data show CDR1 as MNHEY and CDR2 as SMNVEV (reference sequence). V was pared by 8 bases and J by 0 bases, with 13 bases between. CDR3 length equals 15 residues. With respect to this clone: The antigen is unknown.

TCRdb keeps only in-frame clones here, not all; method: immunoSEQ multiplex PCR. The sample holds around 300,000 clones, around 85% seen once. The clonotype originates from a woman younger than 35 in good health and CMV-seronegative. V is TRBV27 and J is TRBJ1-4; D gene ambiguous. Sequencing was done on a sample of PBMCs. CDR3 DNA sequence: TGTGCCAGCTCCTCTATGGGAGCAACTAATGAAAAACTGTTTTTT. This encodes CASSSMGATNEKLFF.